This is a list of T cell receptor beta chains from one sample in a study of blood T cell repertoires in COVID-19. Profiling relied on immunoSEQ multiplex PCR, and the TCRdb table lists in-frame clones only, not all of them. The table lists 35,000 to 40,000 clones, over 75% of them singletons. Sequencing was carried out using peripheral blood. The origin of the receptors is a man older than 75 with active or convalescent COVID-19. CDR3s leave out the opening cysteine and the closing phenylalanine or tryptophan. D genes are given only for firm matches.

TRBV2	NA	TRBJ1-2	11	ARENRLQGGYT
TRBV5-1	TRBD1	TRBJ2-1	12	ASRNRGLVDEQF
TRBV4-2	TRBD2	TRBJ2-5	13	ASSPDSGGQETQY
TRBV7-6	TRBD1	TRBJ2-5	13	ASSLTGQGAVTQY
TRBV7-9	NA	TRBJ2-2	12	ASSRQGLAGELF
TRBV6-2/TRBV6-3	NA	TRBJ1-2	15	ASSYSVDRSSFYGYT
TRBV7-2	NA	TRBJ1-6	12	ASSITGNNSPLH
TRBV4-3	NA	TRBJ1-1	14	ASSSQLGQMNTEAF
TRBV20-1	NA	TRBJ1-3	12	SASRGNSGNTIY
TRBV7-2	TRBD1	TRBJ1-1	12	ASSSVGTGRVAF
TRBV5-1	NA	TRBJ2-2	14	ASSLTGIQTPGELF
TRBV30	NA	TRBJ2-2	10	AWSYLSGELF
TRBV5-1	NA	TRBJ1-3	14	ASSLESRDAGNTIY
TRBV7-2	TRBD2	TRBJ2-1	15	ASSLSFASGGADEQF
TRBV6-5	TRBD1	TRBJ1-2	11	ASRRQGVYGYT
TRBV13	TRBD1	TRBJ2-3	13	ASSSNTGGTDTQY
TRBV7-3	TRBD2	TRBJ2-3	12	ASSATSGVVTQY
TRBV10-3	NA	TRBJ2-7	13	AISAFVGDDYEQY
TRBV5-1	NA	TRBJ1-6	13	ASSLAGGNNSPLH
TRBV20-1	TRBD2	TRBJ2-7	12	SASTPSGPYEQY
TRBV2	TRBD1	TRBJ1-1	16	ASRADRGRISLGTEAF
TRBV11-2	NA	TRBJ2-3	15	ASSLDRGGPSTDTQY
TRBV5-1	TRBD1	TRBJ2-2	13	ASSSGTASTGELF
TRBV29-1	NA	TRBJ1-1	10	SVPDGGTEAF